Listed below are T cell receptor beta chains from one sample, sequenced in a study of T-cell memory formation after mild COVID-19. TCRdb itself ran the 5' RACE reads through MiXCR, one entry per CDR3 protein. Of more than 450,000 distinct CDR3 sequences in the sample, under 20% are singletons; the top ten hold more than 10%. Input material: PBMCs or a T cell subset sorted from them (not recorded which). Receptor source: an adult woman who had mild COVID-19 (a few samples of this study predate the infection). Cell type and time point are not known. CDR3s include the opening cysteine and the closing phenylalanine or tryptophan. The D gene is left open where the match is weak. Some rows have no size entry. The others give once, few or many, or a class for an expanded clone.

DNA,CDR3,V,J,D,size
TGTGCCAGCAGGGCGGGACCTACCCCCGGTGAGCAGTTCTTC,CASRAGPTPGEQFF,TRBV11-3,TRBJ2-1,-,few
TGTGCCAGCAGCTCCGGACTAGCGGGAGCGAATGAGCAGTTCTTC,CASSSGLAGANEQFF,TRBV7-2,TRBJ2-1,TRBD2,many
TGTGCCATCAGGGGAGAGGTATACAATGAGCAGTTCTTC,CAIRGEVYNEQFF,TRBV10-3,TRBJ2-1,-,few
TGTGCCAGCAGTCCCCCCCCGGGACAGGGTCTTTATACGCAGTATTTT,CASSPPPGQGLYTQYF,TRBV6-5,TRBJ2-3,TRBD1,-
TGTGCCAGCGTTCGGATGATGGGGAACACCGGGGAGCTGTTTTTT,CASVRMMGNTGELFF,TRBV12-3/TRBV12-4,TRBJ2-2,-,-
TGCGCCAGCAGCTTGGGACAGCTCATGAACACTGAAGCTTTCTTT,CASSLGQLMNTEAFF,TRBV5-1,TRBJ1-1,-,many
TGTGCCACCAGCAGAGATCTCAGACGGCAGAACACTGAAGCTTTCTTT,CATSRDLRRQNTEAFF,TRBV15,TRBJ1-1,-,few
TGTGCCAGCAGCCAAGGGGTAGCGGGGGACATCGATGAGCAGTTCTTC,CASSQGVAGDIDEQFF,TRBV3-1,TRBJ2-1,TRBD2,-
TGTGCCAGCACCTCCGGGACTAGCGGGAGTTCCTACAATGAGCAGTTCTTC,CASTSGTSGSSYNEQFF,TRBV6-5,TRBJ2-1,TRBD2,few
TGTGCCAGCGCTACGGGGGGACTACCCACAGATACGCAGTATTTT,CASATGGLPTDTQYF,TRBV7-9,TRBJ2-3,TRBD2,few
TGCAGCGTTGAACGGGGTTCTTCAGGGGAGAAGCGGTTCTTT,CSVERGSSGEKRFF,TRBV29-1,TRBJ1-1,-,-
TGTGCCAGCAGTCGGGACAGGGTCTACGAGCAGTACTTC,CASSRDRVYEQYF,TRBV6-2/TRBV6-3,TRBJ2-7,TRBD1,many
TGCAGTGCTAAGTTAGCCAATAGAAACTCCCAGGGCCAGCAGTACTTC,CSAKLANRNSQGQQYF,TRBV20-1,TRBJ2-7,-,-
TGTGCCAGCAGCCAAGATTGGGGTGACTATGGCTACACCTTC,CASSQDWGDYGYTF,TRBV14,TRBJ1-2,-,many
TGCAGCGTTGAAGTTCCCGGCGGCTACACCTTC,CSVEVPGGYTF,TRBV29-1,TRBJ1-2,-,-
TGTGCCAGCAGCCTCAGGGGGCCTCGTATTGGCTACACCTTC,CASSLRGPRIGYTF,TRBV14,TRBJ1-2,TRBD1,-
TGTGCCAGCAGTTACGGCCCAACGGGTTTTACTGAAGCTTTCTTT,CASSYGPTGFTEAFF,TRBV6-6,TRBJ1-1,-,-
TGCAGCGTTGAAGGGTTGGAAGAGACCCAGTACTTC,CSVEGLEETQYF,TRBV29-1,TRBJ2-5,-,-
TGCAGCGTTGGGCTAGCCCCAAGATCAGATACGCAGTATTTT,CSVGLAPRSDTQYF,TRBV29-1,TRBJ2-3,-,few
TGTGCCAGTAGTATAAGCGGGGCTTACAATGAGCAGTTCTTC,CASSISGAYNEQFF,TRBV19,TRBJ2-1,TRBD2,-
TGTGCCAGCACCAAGACAGCGAATCAGCCCCAGCATTTT,CASTKTANQPQHF,TRBV2,TRBJ1-5,-,-
TGTGCCTCGCCCGCCGAACAGGCGAACACCGGGGAGCTGTTTTTT,CASPAEQANTGELFF,TRBV24-1,TRBJ2-2,-,-
TGTGCCAGTAGTGCCGGGACAGTTCACAATGAGCAGTTCTTC,CASSAGTVHNEQFF,TRBV19,TRBJ2-1,TRBD1,-
TGTGCCAGCAGAACACTAGCGGGAGGATATGAGCAGTTCTTC,CASRTLAGGYEQFF,TRBV6-2/TRBV6-3,TRBJ2-1,TRBD2,few
TGCAGTGCCCCGACCCTAGGCTATGGCTACACCTTC,CSAPTLGYGYTF,TRBV20-1,TRBJ1-2,-,-
TGTGCCAGCAGCAGGGCTGCCATAGCGGGAGCGTTAGAGACCCAGTACTTC,CASSRAAIAGALETQYF,TRBV12-3/TRBV12-4,TRBJ2-5,TRBD2,-
TGTGCCAGCAGCTTAGTTCCAGGGTCCGTGGACGAGCAGTACTTC,CASSLVPGSVDEQYF,TRBV7-2,TRBJ2-7,-,few
TGCAGTGCTGGCATCGGGGACACTGAAGCTTTCTTT,CSAGIGDTEAFF,TRBV20-1,TRBJ1-1,-,-
TGTGCCAGCAGTGAGCCCGGGACAGCGAACACTGAAGCTTTCTTT,CASSEPGTANTEAFF,TRBV25-1,TRBJ1-1,TRBD1,-
TGCAGCGTCGGGACTCATCCTAGCTCCTACAATGAGCAGTTCTTC,CSVGTHPSSYNEQFF,TRBV29-1,TRBJ2-1,-,-